This T cell receptor beta chain was retrieved from a study of T cells in tuberculosis. Method: immunoSEQ multiplex PCR; TCRdb's copy keeps in-frame clones and lacks some. The sample holds about 33,000 clones, roughly 87% seen once. The CDR3 spans 18 residues. Germline V CDR1 and CDR2: MDHEN, SYDVKM. V lost 5 bases to trimming and J lost 4 bases; unmatched junction nucleotides: 15. Time point here: new active TB diagnosis, blood taken before or within 7 days of starting treatment. V usage is TRBV28 and J usage is TRBJ1-3; the match to TRBD1 covers 9 bases. The sample was PBMCs, taken at tuberculosis diagnosis. This TCR was sampled from an adult with tuberculosis. DNA of the CDR3: TGTGCCAGCAGTCCCCGGGACAGGGCCAGCTCTTACGGAAACACCATATATTTT. Protein sequence: CASSPRDRASSYGNTIYF.